A single sample gave rise to the 13 T cell receptor beta chains below, sequenced in a study of OX40 agonist ivuxolimab in advanced cancers. The repertoire was sequenced with immunoSEQ multiplex PCR; TCRdb's copy has only in-frame clones and lacks some. The table includes about 54,000 clones, 70% to 90% detected once. The source material was CD4+ or CD8+ T cells sorted from blood, sampled in a trial of the OX40 agonist ivuxolimab. Receptors were obtained from an adult with an advanced solid tumor such as melanoma, head and neck, liver or kidney cancer.

The J gene is TRBJ1-5, the V gene TRBV5-1; TRBD1 matches at 9 bases. Losses at the gene ends were 1 base for V and 8 bases for J; bases not matched to a gene: 4. The CDR3 length is 14 residues. Germline V gene sequence: CDR1 SGHRS, CDR2 YFSETQ. Here the CDR3 reads CASSLTGGGEPQHF. The CDR3 DNA reads TGCGCCAGCAGCTTGACAGGGGGCGGGGAGCCCCAGCATTTT.

The chain combines TRBV10-3 with TRBJ2-7; maybe TRBD1 (5 bases). Trimming removed 5 bases from V and 2 bases from J, with 10 bases in between. CDR3 length equals 13 residues. Germline assignment: CDR1 ENHRY and CDR2 SYGVKD. CDR3 coding DNA: TGTGCCATCAGTAAGACAGTTACCTACGAGCAGTACTTC. Translated: CAISKTVTYEQYF.

The V gene is TRBV25-1, the J gene TRBJ2-1; weak D call: TRBD2 (5 bases). Trimming left V 10 bases short and J 7 bases short, with 17 bases between. CDR1 and CDR2 from the germline V gene are MGHDK and SYGVNS. The CDR3 runs 13 residues. The CDR3 spells CATKHSTRNEQFF. CDR3 sequence (DNA): TGTGCCACCAAACACTCCACTAGGAATGAGCAGTTCTTC.

This chain connects TRBV2 to TRBJ2-5; 8 bases are shared with TRBD2. The ends lost 6 bases at V and 1 base at J; junction bases unmatched: 13. In germline, CDR1 is SNHLY, CDR2 FYNNEI. The CDR3 covers 17 residues. The CDR3 here is CASSPRFPSGFQETQYF. The CDR3 DNA reads TGTGCCAGCAGCCCTCGGTTCCCTAGCGGGTTCCAAGAGACCCAGTACTTC.

The rearrangement uses TRBV11-2 and TRBJ1-4; D is unclear. Trimming took 5 bases from V and 1 from J, leaving 17 bases between them. Germline lookup yields CDR1 SGHAT and CDR2 FQNNGV. CDR3 length: 17 amino acids. CDR3 nucleotide sequence: TGTGCCAGCAGCCTCAAACCCCGTGGTGGAACTAATGAAAAACTGTTTTTT. As protein: CASSLKPRGGTNEKLFF.

V gene TRBV11-2 combines with J gene TRBJ1-4, with a weak D call TRBD1 (6 bases). Per germline, CDR1 SGHAT and CDR2 FQNNGV. This CDR3 region has 15 residues. V was pared by 2 bases and J by 8 bases, with 15 bases between. In DNA, the CDR3 is TGTGCCAGCAGCTTAAAAGGACCTAGGGGGGAAAAACTGTTTTTT. It codes for CASSLKGPRGEKLFF.

The chain recombines TRBV6-1 with TRBJ1-5; D call uncertain. The CDR3 is 14 residues long. Trimming removed 3 bases from V and 1 base from J, with 7 bases in between. From germline, CDR1 is MNHNS and CDR2 SASEGT. CDR3 residues: CASSEEISNQPQHF. Here the CDR3 DNA reads TGTGCCAGCAGTGAGGAGATCAGCAATCAGCCCCAGCATTTT.

The CDR3 region has the DNA TGTGCCAGCAGCCCTTTGGGGACAGGGGGCGGCGATGAGCAGTTCTTC. Its protein is CASSPLGTGGGDEQFF. The V gene is TRBV5-4, the J gene TRBJ2-1; the match to TRBD1 covers 12 bases. V shed 4 bases, J shed 8 bases, and the junction held 10 bases outside the gene matches. CDR1 and CDR2 from the germline V gene are SGHNT and YYREEE (reference sequence). This CDR3 has 16 residues.

This clone has only a few counts. The chain uses TRBV13 and TRBJ2-5, with D unresolved. Germline loops: CDR1 PRHDT, CDR2 FYEKMQ (reference sequence). The CDR3 sequence is 11 residues long. The V and J ends lost 2 bases and 3 bases respectively, with 1 base between them. CDR3 bases: TGTGCCAGCAGCTTAAAAGAGACCCAGTACTTC. The encoded protein is CASSLKETQYF.

CDR3 sequence (DNA): TGTGCCAGTAGCGCCGGGGGGGCAGGAGAGACCCAGTACTTC. Amino acid sequence: CASSAGGAGETQYF. This chain joins TRBV19 and TRBJ2-5; 8 bases agree with TRBD2. CDR1 is LNHDA and CDR2 is SQIVND in the germline V gene (reference sequence). V shed 6 bases and J 4 bases; nucleotides not matched to a gene: 7. There are 14 residues in the CDR3. Drawing the rest from reference TRBV19 and TRBJ2-5, the complete variable domain is DGGITQSPKYLFRKEGQNVTLSCEQNLNHDAMYWYRQDPGQGLRLIYYSQIVNDFQKGDIAEGYSVSREKKESFPLTVTSAQKNPTAFYLCASSAGGAGETQYFGPGTRLLVL.

The V and J genes are TRBV11-2 and TRBJ1-2; D unclear. CDR1 and CDR2 (germline): SGHAT, FQNNGV. The CDR3 sequence is 15 residues long. The V end lost 5 bases, the J end lost 1 base, and 14 bases lay between the germline ends. CDR3 coding DNA: TGTGCCAGCAGCCCACCTGTCAGGCTTAACTATGGCTACACCTTC. Its protein product is CASSPPVRLNYGYTF. The variable domain in full, completed from reference TRBV11-2 and TRBJ1-2, reads EAGVAQSPRYKIIEKRQSVAFWCNPISGHATLYWYQQILGQGPKLLIQFQNNGVVDDSQLPKDRFSAERLKGVDSTLKIQPAKLEDSAVYLCASSPPVRLNYGYTFGSGTRLTVV.

The chain employs TRBV28 and TRBJ2-7; TRBD2 might be the D (5 bases). The germline V gene encodes CDR1 MDHEN and CDR2 SYDVKM. V was pared by 7 bases and J by 4 bases, with 11 bases between. The CDR3 extends over 12 amino acids. The CDR3 DNA is TGTGCCAGCACCACCCCGGGGTACGAGCAGTACTTC. It specifies CASTTPGYEQYF.

This sequence joins TRBV28 and TRBJ1-6; D is possibly TRBD1 (5 bases). Germline V gene lookup returns CDR1 MDHEN and CDR2 SYDVKM. The CDR3 covers 17 residues. With 2 bases removed from V and 10 bases from J, the gap between germline ends came to 21 bases. This CDR3 reads CASSLQFKGIKGSPLHF. The CDR3 nucleotides read TGTGCCAGCAGTTTACAATTTAAGGGGATAAAGGGGTCACCCCTCCACTTT.